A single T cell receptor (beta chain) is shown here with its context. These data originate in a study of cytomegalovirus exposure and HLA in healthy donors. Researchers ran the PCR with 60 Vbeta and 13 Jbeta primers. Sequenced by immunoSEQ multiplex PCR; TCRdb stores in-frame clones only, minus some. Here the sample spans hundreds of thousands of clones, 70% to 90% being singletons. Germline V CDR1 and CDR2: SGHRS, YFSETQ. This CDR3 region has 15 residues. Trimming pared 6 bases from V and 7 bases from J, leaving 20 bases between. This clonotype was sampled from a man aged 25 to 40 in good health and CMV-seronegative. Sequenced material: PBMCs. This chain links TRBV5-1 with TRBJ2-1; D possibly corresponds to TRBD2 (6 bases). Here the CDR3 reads CASKGRFGEANEQFF. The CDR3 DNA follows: TGCGCCAGCAAGGGGAGATTCGGGGAGGCGAATGAGCAGTTCTTC.